This TCR beta chain was captured by sequencing in a study of OX40 agonist ivuxolimab in advanced cancers. Study at large: A mean age of around 66 years, range about 20 to 79, was recorded, and roughly 83% were male.

Clones were read by immunoSEQ multiplex PCR, and TCRdb kept only the in-frame ones, dropping some. The sample comprises more than 65,000 clones, approximately 90% of which are singletons, and around 0.96% rests with the top ten. This TCR was recovered from an adult with an advanced solid tumor such as melanoma, head and neck, liver or kidney cancer. The source was CD4+ or CD8+ T cells sorted from blood, collected in a trial of the OX40 agonist ivuxolimab.

This CDR3 is CASSQDGGRYTDTQYF. CDR3 nucleotides: TGCGCCAGCAGCCAAGATGGGGGTCGGTACACAGATACGCAGTATTTT. The chain is built from TRBV4-1 and TRBJ2-3; D tentatively reads TRBD1 or TRBD2 (5 bases each). The CDR3 has 16 amino acids. The ends were cut back, 0 bases at V and 2 bases at J, with 12 bases in the middle. Germline V gene lookup returns CDR1 MGHRA and CDR2 YSYEKL.